Reported below is one T cell receptor (beta chain). The antigen remains undetermined. This entry belongs to a study of T cells after yellow fever vaccination. On the study more broadly: SMART-Seq v4 Ultra Low Input prepared libraries from low-cell fractions.

General study points: Post-booster repertoires contained most primary-vaccination clones again (about 95% CD4, approximately 88% CD8). It was a small share of clonotypes that appeared in both CD4 and CD8 compartments.

Template switching by 5'RACE produced TCR cDNA, adding a universal primer site and UMIs. TCRdb itself ran the 5' RACE reads through MiXCR, one entry per CDR3 protein. The table records hundreds of thousands of distinct CDR3 sequences, over 5% of them present only once. The CDR3 contains 11 residues. The V end lost 2 bases, the J end lost 9 bases, and 5 bases lay between the germline ends. The germline CDR1 and CDR2 sequences are WSHSY and SAAADI. The specimen was PBMCs, collected 5 days after the yellow fever booster vaccination. The V call is TRBV10-2, the J call TRBJ2-4; TRBD1 or TRBD2 may be the D gene (5 bases each). This receptor was obtained from a man in his thirties or forties who received the YFV17D yellow fever vaccine. In DNA form, the CDR3 reads TGCGCCAGCAGTGAGGGGGGCATTCAGTACTTC. Its protein product is CASSEGGIQYF.